Included here is one T cell receptor beta chain sequence, with context. Its antigen is currently unknown. The sample comes from a study of cytomegalovirus exposure and HLA in healthy donors. The overall study: Falling in the Caucasian-associated ancestry cluster were about 83% of approximately 410 genotyped donors.

The PCR had 60 Vbeta and 13 Jbeta primers. Data came from immunoSEQ multiplex PCR; TCRdb stores just in-frame clones and leaves some out. This listing includes around 140,000 clones. V lost 11 bases and J lost 9; bases outside the gene matches: 6. This CDR3 has 11 amino acids. Germline CDR1 and CDR2: LNHDA and SQIVND (reference sequence). Findings and limits, study-wide: Compared with the approximately 680-donor mean, an Asian-associated ancestry cluster reportedly had fewer N-insertions, according to a later analysis. Likely technical artifact: a cluster of highly shared sequence variants. The CMV antigen specificity of a few CMV-associated chains was confirmed through in vitro analysis.

The source of this sequence is a woman aged 40 to 50 in good health and CMV-seropositive. The specimen sequenced was PBMCs. The chain has TRBV19 and TRBJ2-4; 8 nucleotides agree with TRBD1. The CDR3 is CAGGQGGIQYF. The CDR3 nucleotides read TGTGCCGGAGGACAGGGTGGCATTCAGTACTTC.